These T cell receptor beta chains were read from a single sample in a study of blood T cell repertoires in COVID-19. Produced via immunoSEQ multiplex PCR; TCRdb's table is partial and in-frame only. Here the sample spans 250,000 or so clones, roughly 86% being singletons. Sequencing was carried out using peripheral blood. The source of these receptors is a man in his forties with active or convalescent COVID-19. Each CDR3 is given with its conserved first and last residue. The D gene is left open where the match is weak. Expanded clones are given a class, and other clones once, few, many or no size at all.

len	v_gene	j_gene	d_gene	abundance	CDR3nt	CDR3aa
13	TRBV6-5	TRBJ1-5	-	-	TGTGCCAGCAGTTGGGAGATAAGTCAGCCCCAGCATTTT	CASSWEISQPQHF
13	TRBV27	TRBJ2-7	-	-	TGTGCCAGCAGTTTAGATAGCACCTACGAGCAGTACTTC	CASSLDSTYEQYF
15	TRBV24-1	TRBJ2-1	-	-	TGTGCCACCAGTGATTTGGAGCGTGTGGTAAATGAGCAGTTCTTC	CATSDLERVVNEQFF
15	TRBV28	TRBJ2-1	TRBD2	-	TGTGCCAGCAGCCTGCGGGGGACGGGAGGGACCGAGCAGTTCTTC	CASSLRGTGGTEQFF
17	TRBV10-3	TRBJ2-3	TRBD2	once	TGTGCCATCGGGGCCGGGGGGTCGAGCGGGGGCACAGATACGCAGTATTTT	CAIGAGGSSGGTDTQYF
17	TRBV24-1	TRBJ1-2	TRBD1	-	TGTGCCACCAGTGATCCGACAACGGGACAGGGAGTCTATGGCTACACCTTC	CATSDPTTGQGVYGYTF
14	TRBV5-4	TRBJ2-5	TRBD1	-	TGTGCCAGCCGTCCCGGGACAGACCAAGAGACCCAGTACTTC	CASRPGTDQETQYF
18	TRBV18	TRBJ1-3	TRBD1	few	TGTGCCAGCTCACCCACGTCGGACAGGTTCTCAGTTGGAAACACCATATATTTT	CASSPTSDRFSVGNTIYF
17	TRBV6-6	TRBJ1-2	TRBD1	-	TGTGCCAGCAGTCCTTTTGACAGGGCGAAGATAGGCTATGGCTACACCTTC	CASSPFDRAKIGYGYTF
16	TRBV28	TRBJ1-5	-	few	TGTGCCAGCAGTGAAGGACAGTTGGGATTCAATCAGCCCCAGCATTTT	CASSEGQLGFNQPQHF
13	TRBV30	TRBJ1-2	-	-	TGTGCCTGGAGTGTAGGTCGGACAGCGGAAGAAGCCTTC	CAWSVGRTAEEAF
18	TRBV5-5	TRBJ1-6	-	-	TGTGCCAGCAGCTTTTCTCCCCTTGGGAGATCCCCAATCTCACCCCTCCACTTT	CASSFSPLGRSPISPLHF
14	TRBV5-1	TRBJ2-2	TRBD1	-	TGCGCCAGCAGCTTCGACAGGGTAACCGGGGAGCTGTTTTTT	CASSFDRVTGELFF
16	TRBV5-1	TRBJ2-1	-	-	TGCGCCAGCAGCTTGGATACACCAAGCTCCTACAATGAGCAGTTCTTC	CASSLDTPSSYNEQFF